The sequence of this T cell receptor (beta chain) was determined in a study of blood T cell repertoires in COVID-19. The authors' processing: Scientists estimated how many nucleated cells there were by amplifying reference gene primers. Sequenced by immunoSEQ multiplex PCR; TCRdb stores in-frame clones only, minus some. V, J and clone size derive from that table, while D and trimming were established from the DNA sequence. This sample yields some 300,000 clones, of which approximately 89% are seen a single time; about a tenth belongs to the top ten. Each participant's cohort was designated according to participant-reported clinical history. Recovered participants had two consecutive negative NP/OP PCR tests, healthcare professional clearance, or symptom resolution. Germline V gene sequence: CDR1 SGHVS, CDR2 FNYEAQ. The CDR3 length is 16 residues. Worth noting for this clone: The junction shows a germline mismatch at one end, possibly a read error.

Sequenced sample: PBMCs or T cells enriched from blood (not recorded which). This chain uses TRBV7-6 with TRBJ2-5; D possibly corresponds to TRBD1 (6 bases). This TCR derives from a woman under 40 who had recovered from COVID-19. The CDR3 bases are TGTGCCAGCAGTTTAGGGGCAAGGGGGTACCAAGAGACCCAGTACTTC. Its protein is CASSLGARGYQETQYF.